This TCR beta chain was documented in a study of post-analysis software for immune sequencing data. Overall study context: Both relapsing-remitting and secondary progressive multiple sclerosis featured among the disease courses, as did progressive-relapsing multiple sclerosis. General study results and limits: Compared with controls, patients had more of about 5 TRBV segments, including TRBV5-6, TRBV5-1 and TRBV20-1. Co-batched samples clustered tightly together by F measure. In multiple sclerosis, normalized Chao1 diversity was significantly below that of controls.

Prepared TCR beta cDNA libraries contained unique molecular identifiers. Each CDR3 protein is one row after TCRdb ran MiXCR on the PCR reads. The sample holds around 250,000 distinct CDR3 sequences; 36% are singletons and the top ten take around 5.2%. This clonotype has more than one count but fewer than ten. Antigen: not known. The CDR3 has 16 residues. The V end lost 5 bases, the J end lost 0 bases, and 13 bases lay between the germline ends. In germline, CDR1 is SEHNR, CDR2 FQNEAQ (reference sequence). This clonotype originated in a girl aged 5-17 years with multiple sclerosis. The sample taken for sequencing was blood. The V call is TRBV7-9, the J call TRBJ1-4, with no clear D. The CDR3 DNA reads TGTGCCAGCAGCCGAAATCACGGTGCAACTAATGAAAAACTGTTTTTT. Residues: CASSRNHGATNEKLFF.